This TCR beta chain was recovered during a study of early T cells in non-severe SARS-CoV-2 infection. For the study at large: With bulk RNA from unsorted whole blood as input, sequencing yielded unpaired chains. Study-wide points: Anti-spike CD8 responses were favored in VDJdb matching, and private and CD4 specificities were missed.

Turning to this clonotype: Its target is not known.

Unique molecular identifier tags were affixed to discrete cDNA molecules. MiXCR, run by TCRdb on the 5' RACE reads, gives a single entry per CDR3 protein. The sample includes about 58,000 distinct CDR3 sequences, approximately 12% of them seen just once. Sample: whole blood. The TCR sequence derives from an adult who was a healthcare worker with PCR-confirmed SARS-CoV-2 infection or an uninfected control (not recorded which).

The CDR3 loop is CASKANQGLAVTQYF. CDR3 bases: TGTGCCAGCAAAGCCAACCAGGGACTAGCCGTGACCCAGTACTTC. The V and J genes are TRBV6-5 and TRBJ2-5; 9 nucleotides align to TRBD2. The length of the CDR3 is 15 residues. V gave up 7 bases and J gave up 7 bases; unmatched junction bases: 13. Germline V gene data show CDR1 as MNHEY and CDR2 as SVGAGI.